Below are 9 T cell receptor beta chains sequenced from a single sample in a study of blood T cell repertoires in COVID-19. Profiled with immunoSEQ multiplex PCR; TCRdb holds only in-frame clones, not every one. The repertoire includes hundreds of thousands of clones, roughly 76% of them detected once, and around 7.5% sits in the top ten. Sequencing was carried out using peripheral blood. These receptors all stem from a woman older than 75 with COVID-19, enrolled during active disease.

V and J are TRBV6-2 or TRBV6-3 and TRBJ1-2; 7 nucleotides align to TRBD1. This CDR3 has 15 residues. The V and J ends lost 5 bases and 5 bases, in that order; junction bases with no gene match: 11. Germline V lookup: CDR1 MNHEY, CDR2 SVGEGT. The CDR3 DNA reads TGTGCCAGCAGTGGGACCGGACAGGATTTTTATGGCTACACCTTC. Translated: CASSGTGQDFYGYTF.

The rearrangement joins TRBV7-8 to TRBJ1-6; D is unresolved. CDR3 length: 13 amino acids. The V gene's germline CDR1 is SGHVS and CDR2 FQNEAQ. Trimming cost V 1 base and J 9 bases, with 7 bases left between them. The CDR3 DNA reads TGTGCCAGCAGCTTAGTCGGTGGTTCACCCCTCCACTTT. As protein: CASSLVGGSPLHF.

V is TRBV13 and J is TRBJ2-1; the match to TRBD2 covers 7 bases. The germline CDR1 and CDR2 sequences are PRHDT and FYEKMQ (reference sequence). The CDR3 spans 15 residues. V shed 4 bases, J shed 5 bases, and the junction held 8 bases outside the gene matches. The chain's CDR3 is CASSSGLVPHNEQFF. CDR3 nucleotide sequence: TGTGCCAGCAGCTCAGGACTAGTACCACACAATGAGCAGTTCTTC. Drawing the rest from reference TRBV13 and TRBJ2-1, the complete variable domain is AAGVIQSPRHLIKEKRETATLKCYPIPRHDTVYWYQQGPGQDPQFLISFYEKMQSDKGSIPDRFSAQQFSDYHSELNMSSLELGDSALYFCASSSGLVPHNEQFFGPGTRLTVL.

This clone turned up a few times. The rearrangement joins TRBV5-1 to TRBJ2-3; 11 bases are a match to TRBD2. CDR3 length: 14 residues. Per germline, CDR1 SGHRS and CDR2 YFSETQ. J lost 6 bases, V lost 4 bases, and 4 bases had no gene match. The CDR3 region is CASSVTSGADTQYF. In nucleotides, the CDR3 is TGCGCCAGCAGCGTGACTAGCGGGGCGGATACGCAGTATTTT.

CDR3 nucleotides: TGTGCCAGCAGCCGGAGCGACGTCAGGGAAAGCTCCTATAATTCACCCCTCCACTTT. Amino acids: CASSRSDVRESSYNSPLHF. The chain has TRBV11-3 and TRBJ1-6; D possibly corresponds to TRBD1 (5 bases). Trimming shortened V by 5 bases and J by 0 bases, and 20 bases separated the two germline ends. Germline V gene data show CDR1 as SGHNT and CDR2 as YENEEA. The CDR3 spans 19 residues.

The chain employs TRBV7-9 and TRBJ2-1, with D possibly matching TRBD2 (5 bases). This CDR3 region has 17 residues. The V end was cut by 1 base, the J end by 0 bases, with 13 bases between. CDR1 SEHNR and CDR2 FQNEAQ come from the germline V gene (reference sequence). This CDR3 is CASSLGLAYHSYNEQFF. CDR3 DNA sequence: TGTGCCAGCAGCTTAGGGTTAGCGTACCACTCCTACAATGAGCAGTTCTTC.

The genes are TRBV2 and TRBJ2-2, with D hard to call. Germline V gene data show CDR1 as SNHLY and CDR2 as FYNNEI. Deletions cut 6 bases from V and 6 bases from J, with 8 bases between. The CDR3 covers 12 residues. The CDR3 sequence is CASRLDSGELFF. DNA of the CDR3: TGTGCCAGCAGGCTTGACTCCGGGGAGCTGTTTTTT.

The CDR3 coding sequence is TGTGCCAGCAGCTTTCGACAGGGGCCGGTCGGAAAACTGTTTTTT. Protein: CASSFRQGPVGKLFF. The chain is built from TRBV3-1 (or the pseudogene TRBV3-2) and TRBJ1-4; 8 nucleotides align to TRBD1. The CDR3 contains 15 residues. CDR1 LGHDT and CDR2 YNNKEL come from the germline V gene (reference sequence). After removal of 5 bases from V and 10 bases from J, the junction contained 12 bases not matched to a gene.

V and J are TRBV7-6 and TRBJ2-7; TRBD1 matches 7 bases. This CDR3 spans 16 amino acids. The trim removed 4 bases at V and 6 bases at J, leaving 15 bases unmatched. Per the germline V gene, CDR1 is SGHVS and CDR2 is FNYEAQ. CDR3 protein: CASSSNPDRDSPEQYF. The CDR3 bases are TGTGCCAGCAGCTCGAACCCAGACAGGGATTCCCCCGAGCAGTACTTC.